This T cell receptor (beta chain) emerged from a study of T-cell reconstitution after alpha-beta-depleted transplantation in children. This CDR3 contains 16 residues. The germline CDR1 and CDR2 sequences are SGHDT and YYEEEE. The V gene lost 1 base and the J gene lost 6 bases, with 19 bases spanning the gap. During its preparation, the TCRbeta library received unique molecular identifiers. TCRdb re-called the PCR reads with MiXCR, one entry per CDR3 protein. This table holds 600,000 to 700,000 distinct CDR3 sequences, roughly 15% found once. The chain joins TRBV5-6 to TRBJ2-5; D may be TRBD2 (5 bases). Sequenced material: PBMCs from the stem cell graft donor, taken from the stem cell graft. The receptor comes from a human donor who donated a stem cell graft to a child with acute myeloid leukemia. CDR3 loop: CASSLKSLGPGKTQYF. The CDR3 coding sequence is TGTGCCAGCAGCTTGAAGTCCCTTGGGCCCGGGAAGACCCAGTACTTC.